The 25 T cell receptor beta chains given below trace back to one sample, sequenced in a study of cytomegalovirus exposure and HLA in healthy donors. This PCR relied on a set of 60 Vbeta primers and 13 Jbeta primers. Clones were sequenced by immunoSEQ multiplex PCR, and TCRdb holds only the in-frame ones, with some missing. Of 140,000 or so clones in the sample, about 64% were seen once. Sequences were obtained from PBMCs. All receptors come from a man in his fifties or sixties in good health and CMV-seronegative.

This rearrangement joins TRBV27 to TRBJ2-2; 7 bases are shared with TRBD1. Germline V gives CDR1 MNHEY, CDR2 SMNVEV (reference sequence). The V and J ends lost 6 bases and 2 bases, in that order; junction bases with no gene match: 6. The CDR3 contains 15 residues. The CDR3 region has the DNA TGTGCCAGCAGCGGAAGACAGGGAAACACCGGGGAGCTGTTTTTT. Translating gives CASSGRQGNTGELFF.

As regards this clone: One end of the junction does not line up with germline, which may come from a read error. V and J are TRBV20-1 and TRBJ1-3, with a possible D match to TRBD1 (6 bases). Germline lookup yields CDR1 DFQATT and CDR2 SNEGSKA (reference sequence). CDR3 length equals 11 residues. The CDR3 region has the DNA TGCAGTGCTGACAGGACTGCGAATCCCATTTTT. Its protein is CSADRTANPIF.

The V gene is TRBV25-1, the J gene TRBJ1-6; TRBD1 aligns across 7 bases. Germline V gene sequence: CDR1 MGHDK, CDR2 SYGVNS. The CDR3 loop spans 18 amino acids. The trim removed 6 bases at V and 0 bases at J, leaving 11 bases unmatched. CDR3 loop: CASSLWTGPDSYNSPLHF. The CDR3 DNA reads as TGTGCCAGCAGCCTCTGGACAGGACCGGACTCCTATAATTCACCCCTCCACTTT.

CDR3: CASSLDLVQPQHF. DNA for the CDR3: TGTGCCAGCAGCTTAGATCTTGTTCAGCCCCAGCATTTT. The chain links TRBV7-2 to TRBJ1-5; D unresolved. Germline lookup yields CDR1 SGHTA and CDR2 FQGNSA. The CDR3 length is 13 residues. V lost 1 base to trimming and J lost 6 bases, with 7 bases between them.

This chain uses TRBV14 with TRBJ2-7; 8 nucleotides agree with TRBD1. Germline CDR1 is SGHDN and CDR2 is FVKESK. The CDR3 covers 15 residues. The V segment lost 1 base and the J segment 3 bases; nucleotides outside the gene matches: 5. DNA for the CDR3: TGTGCCAGCAGCCAAGGGACAGGGTCCTTCTACGAGCAGTACTTC. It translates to CASSQGTGSFYEQYF.

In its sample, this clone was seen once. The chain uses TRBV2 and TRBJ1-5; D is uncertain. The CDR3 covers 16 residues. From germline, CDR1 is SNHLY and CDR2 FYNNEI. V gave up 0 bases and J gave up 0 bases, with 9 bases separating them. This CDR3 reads CASSEAGVVSNQPQHF. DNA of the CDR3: TGTGCCAGCAGTGAAGCTGGAGTCGTTAGCAATCAGCCCCAGCATTTT.

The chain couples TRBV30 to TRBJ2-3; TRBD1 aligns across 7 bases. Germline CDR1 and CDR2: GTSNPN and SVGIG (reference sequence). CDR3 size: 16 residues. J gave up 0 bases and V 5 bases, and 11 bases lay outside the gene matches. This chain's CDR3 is CAWGTGTDVSTDTQYF. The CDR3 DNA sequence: TGTGCCTGGGGGACGGGGACAGACGTTAGCACAGATACGCAGTATTTT.

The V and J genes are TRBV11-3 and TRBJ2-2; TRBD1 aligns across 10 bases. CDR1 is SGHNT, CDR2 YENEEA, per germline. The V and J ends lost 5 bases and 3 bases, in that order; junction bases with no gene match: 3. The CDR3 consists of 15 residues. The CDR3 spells CASSHGQGDTGELFF. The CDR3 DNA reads TGTGCCAGCAGCCACGGACAGGGGGACACCGGGGAGCTGTTTTTT.

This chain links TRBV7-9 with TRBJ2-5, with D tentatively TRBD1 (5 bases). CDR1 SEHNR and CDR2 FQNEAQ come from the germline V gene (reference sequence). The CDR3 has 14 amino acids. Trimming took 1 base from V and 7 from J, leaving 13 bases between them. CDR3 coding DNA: TGTGCCAGCAGCTTAGATTTAGGGGCGGCGACCCAGTACTTC. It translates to CASSLDLGAATQYF.

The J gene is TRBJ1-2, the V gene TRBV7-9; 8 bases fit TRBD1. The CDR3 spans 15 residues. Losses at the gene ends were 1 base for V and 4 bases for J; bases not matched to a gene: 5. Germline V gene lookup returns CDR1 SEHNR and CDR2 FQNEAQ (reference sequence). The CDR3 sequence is CASSLGTGLSYGYTF. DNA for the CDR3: TGTGCCAGCAGCTTAGGGACAGGGTTGAGCTATGGCTACACCTTC.

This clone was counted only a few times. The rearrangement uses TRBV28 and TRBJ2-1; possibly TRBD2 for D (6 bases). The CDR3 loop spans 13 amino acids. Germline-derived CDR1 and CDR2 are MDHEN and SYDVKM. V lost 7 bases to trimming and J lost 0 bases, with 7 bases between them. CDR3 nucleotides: TGTGCCAGCATGGGGGGCTCCTACAATGAGCAGTTCTTC. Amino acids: CASMGGSYNEQFF. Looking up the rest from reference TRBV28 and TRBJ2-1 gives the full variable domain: DVKVTQSSRYLVKRTGEKVFLECVQDMDHENMFWYRQDPGLGLRLIYFSYDVKMKEKGDIPEGYSVSREKKERFSLILESASTNQTSMYLCASMGGSYNEQFFGPGTRLTVL.

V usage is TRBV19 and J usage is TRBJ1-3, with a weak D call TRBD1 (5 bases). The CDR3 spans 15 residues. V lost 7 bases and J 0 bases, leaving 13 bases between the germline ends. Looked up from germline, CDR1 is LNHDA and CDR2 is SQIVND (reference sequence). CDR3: CASKRTGNSGNTIYF. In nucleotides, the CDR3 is TGTGCCAGTAAAAGAACAGGCAACTCTGGAAACACCATATATTTT.

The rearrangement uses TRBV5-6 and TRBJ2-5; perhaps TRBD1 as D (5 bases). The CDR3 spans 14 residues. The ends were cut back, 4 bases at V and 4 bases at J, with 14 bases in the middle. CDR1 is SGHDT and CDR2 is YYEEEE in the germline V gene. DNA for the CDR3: TGTGCCAGCAGCCCAGGGCTAATTCTAGAGACCCAGTACTTC. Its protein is CASSPGLILETQYF.

This CDR3 reads CASSTLTDPYEQYF. As DNA, the CDR3 is TGTGCCAGCAGTACCTTGACAGATCCCTACGAGCAGTACTTC. This rearrangement joins TRBV28 to TRBJ2-7, with a possible D match to TRBD1 (5 bases). The CDR3 loop spans 14 amino acids. V gave up 5 bases and J gave up 2 bases, with 13 bases separating them. Germline CDR1 reads MDHEN; CDR2 reads SYDVKM.

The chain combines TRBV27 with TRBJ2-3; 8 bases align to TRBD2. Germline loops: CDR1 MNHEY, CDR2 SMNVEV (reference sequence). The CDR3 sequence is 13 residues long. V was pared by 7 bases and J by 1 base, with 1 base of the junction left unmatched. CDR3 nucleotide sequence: TGTGCCAGCAACGGGAGGGGCACAGATACGCAGTATTTT. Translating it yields CASNGRGTDTQYF.

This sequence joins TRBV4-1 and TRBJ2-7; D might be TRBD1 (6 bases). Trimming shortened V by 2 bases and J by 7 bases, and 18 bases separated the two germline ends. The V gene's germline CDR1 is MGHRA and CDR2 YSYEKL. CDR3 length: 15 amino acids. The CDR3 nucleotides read TGCGCCAGCAGCCAACCGGACAGAGGCTCTACGGAGCAGTACTTC. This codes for CASSQPDRGSTEQYF.

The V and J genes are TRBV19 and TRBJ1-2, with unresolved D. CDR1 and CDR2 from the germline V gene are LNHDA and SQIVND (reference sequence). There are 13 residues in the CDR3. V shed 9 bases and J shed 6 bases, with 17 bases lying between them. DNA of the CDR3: TGTGCCAGCGGTGGCGGGGTTGGAGATGGCTACACCTTC. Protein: CASGGGVGDGYTF.

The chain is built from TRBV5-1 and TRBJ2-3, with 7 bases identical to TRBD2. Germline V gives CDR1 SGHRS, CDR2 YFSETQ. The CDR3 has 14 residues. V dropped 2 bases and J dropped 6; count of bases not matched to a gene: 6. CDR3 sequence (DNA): TGCGCCAGCAGCTTATCAGCGGGAAGGGATACGCAGTATTTT. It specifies CASSLSAGRDTQYF.

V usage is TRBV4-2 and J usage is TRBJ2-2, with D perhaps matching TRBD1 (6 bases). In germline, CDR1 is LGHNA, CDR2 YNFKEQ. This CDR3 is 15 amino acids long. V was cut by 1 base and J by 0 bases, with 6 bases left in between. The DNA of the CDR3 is TGTGCCAGCAGCCAAGGGACAGCGAACACCGGGGAGCTGTTTTTT. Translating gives CASSQGTANTGELFF.

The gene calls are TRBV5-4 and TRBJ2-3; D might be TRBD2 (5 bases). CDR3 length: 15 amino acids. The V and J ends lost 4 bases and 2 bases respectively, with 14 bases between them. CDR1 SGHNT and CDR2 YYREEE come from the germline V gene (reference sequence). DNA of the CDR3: TGTGCCAGCAGCCATAGCGTTATCCACACAGATACGCAGTATTTT. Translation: CASSHSVIHTDTQYF.

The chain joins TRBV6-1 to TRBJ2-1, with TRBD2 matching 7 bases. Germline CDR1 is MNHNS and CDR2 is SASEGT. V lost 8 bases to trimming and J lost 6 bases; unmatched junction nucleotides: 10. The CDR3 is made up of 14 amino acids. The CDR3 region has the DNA TGTGCCAGCCCCACTAGCGCCTGGGGCAATGAGCAGTTCTTC. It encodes CASPTSAWGNEQFF.

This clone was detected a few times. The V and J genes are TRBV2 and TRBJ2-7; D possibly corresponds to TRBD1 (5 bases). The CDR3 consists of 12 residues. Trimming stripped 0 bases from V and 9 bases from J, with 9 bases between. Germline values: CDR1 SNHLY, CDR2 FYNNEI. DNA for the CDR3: TGTGCCAGCAGTGAAGCGGGGCTTGGGCAGTACTTC. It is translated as CASSEAGLGQYF.

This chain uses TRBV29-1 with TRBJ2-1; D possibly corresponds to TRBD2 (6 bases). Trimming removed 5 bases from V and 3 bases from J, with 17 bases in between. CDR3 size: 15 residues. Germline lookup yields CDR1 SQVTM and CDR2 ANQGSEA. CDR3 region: CSVREGTALYNEQFF. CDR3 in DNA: TGCAGCGTTAGGGAAGGGACTGCCCTCTACAATGAGCAGTTCTTC.

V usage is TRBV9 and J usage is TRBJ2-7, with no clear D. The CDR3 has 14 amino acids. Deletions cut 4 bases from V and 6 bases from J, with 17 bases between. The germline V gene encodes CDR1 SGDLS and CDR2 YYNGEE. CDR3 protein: CASSPPASRSEQYF. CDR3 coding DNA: TGTGCCAGCAGCCCCCCCGCCTCGCGGAGCGAGCAGTACTTC.

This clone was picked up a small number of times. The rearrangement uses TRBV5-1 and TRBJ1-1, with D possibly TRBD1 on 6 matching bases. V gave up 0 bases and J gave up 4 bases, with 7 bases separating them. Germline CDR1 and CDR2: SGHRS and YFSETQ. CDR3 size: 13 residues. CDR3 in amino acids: CASSLGGGTEAFF. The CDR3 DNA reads TGCGCCAGCAGCTTGGGAGGGGGCACTGAAGCTTTCTTT.